This T cell receptor beta chain was captured by sequencing in a study of cytomegalovirus exposure and HLA in healthy donors. The germline CDR1 and CDR2 sequences are MGHRA and YSYEKL. V gave up 4 bases and J gave up 4 bases; unmatched junction bases: 2. The CDR3 consists of 13 residues. PCR amplification relied on 60 Vbeta primers (plus 13 Jbeta primers). Sequencing was performed with immunoSEQ multiplex PCR; in TCRdb, only in-frame clones are kept and a portion is missing. The table lists about 120,000 clones, approximately 87% of them singletons. In regard to this clone: Its antigen is still unknown.

General observations from the study: The authors confirmed in vitro that three CMV-associated chains were specific for CMV antigens.

Sequences were obtained from PBMCs. The TCR sequence derives from a man between 18 and 29 years old in good health and CMV-seropositive. The genes are TRBV4-1 and TRBJ2-3; 7 nucleotides line up with TRBD2. This chain's CDR3 is CASSPGGSDTQYF. CDR3 DNA sequence: TGCGCCAGCAGCCCCGGGGGGTCAGATACGCAGTATTTT.